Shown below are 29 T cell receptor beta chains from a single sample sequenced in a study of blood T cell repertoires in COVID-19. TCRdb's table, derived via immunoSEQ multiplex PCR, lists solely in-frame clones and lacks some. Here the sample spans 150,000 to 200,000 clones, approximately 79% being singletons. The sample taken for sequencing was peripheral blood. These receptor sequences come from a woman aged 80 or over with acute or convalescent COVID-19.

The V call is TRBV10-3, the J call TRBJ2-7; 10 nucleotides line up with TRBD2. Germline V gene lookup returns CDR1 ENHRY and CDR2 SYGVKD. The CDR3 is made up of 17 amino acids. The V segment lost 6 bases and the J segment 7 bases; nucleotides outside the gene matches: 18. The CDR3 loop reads CAIRGKPAGGRSREQYF. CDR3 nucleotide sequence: TGTGCCATCAGAGGGAAACCAGCGGGAGGGAGGTCTCGAGAGCAGTACTTC.

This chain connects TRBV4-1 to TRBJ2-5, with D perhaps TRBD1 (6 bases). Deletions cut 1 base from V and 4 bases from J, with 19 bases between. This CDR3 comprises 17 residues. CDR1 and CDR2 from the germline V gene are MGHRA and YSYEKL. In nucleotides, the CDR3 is TGCGCCAGCAGCCAAGGGAACAGGGCCAAACGAGGAGAGACCCAGTACTTC. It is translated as CASSQGNRAKRGETQYF.

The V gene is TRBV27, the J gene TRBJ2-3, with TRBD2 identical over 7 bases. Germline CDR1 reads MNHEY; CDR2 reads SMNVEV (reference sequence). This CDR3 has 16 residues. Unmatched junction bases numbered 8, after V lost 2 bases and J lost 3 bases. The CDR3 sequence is CASSLIGGWETDTQYF. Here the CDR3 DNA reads TGTGCCAGCAGTTTAATCGGGGGGTGGGAGACAGATACGCAGTATTTT.

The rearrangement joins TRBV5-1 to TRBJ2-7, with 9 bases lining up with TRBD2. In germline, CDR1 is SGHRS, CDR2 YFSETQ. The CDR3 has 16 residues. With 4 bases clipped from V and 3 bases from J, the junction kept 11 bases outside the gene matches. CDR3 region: CASSPTPSGDFYEQYF. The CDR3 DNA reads TGCGCCAGCAGCCCAACCCCTAGCGGGGATTTCTACGAGCAGTACTTC.

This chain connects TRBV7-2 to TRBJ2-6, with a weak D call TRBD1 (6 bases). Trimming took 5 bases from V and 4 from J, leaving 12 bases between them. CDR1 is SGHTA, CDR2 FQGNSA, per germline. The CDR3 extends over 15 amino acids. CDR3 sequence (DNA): TGTGCCAGCAGCCCTCAGCAGGGGGGGGCCAACGTCCTGACTTTC. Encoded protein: CASSPQQGGANVLTF.

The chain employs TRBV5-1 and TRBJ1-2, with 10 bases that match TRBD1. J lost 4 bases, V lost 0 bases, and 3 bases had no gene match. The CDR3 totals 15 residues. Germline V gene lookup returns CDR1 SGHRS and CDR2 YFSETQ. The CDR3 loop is CASSLAGQGSYGYTF. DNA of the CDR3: TGCGCCAGCAGCTTGGCGGGACAGGGGTCCTATGGCTACACCTTC. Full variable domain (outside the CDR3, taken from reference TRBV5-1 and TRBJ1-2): KAGVTQTPRYLIKTRGQQVTLSCSPISGHRSVSWYQQTPGQGLQFLFEYFSETQRNKGNFPGRFSGRQFSNSRSEMNVSTLELGDSALYLCASSLAGQGSYGYTFGSGTRLTVV.

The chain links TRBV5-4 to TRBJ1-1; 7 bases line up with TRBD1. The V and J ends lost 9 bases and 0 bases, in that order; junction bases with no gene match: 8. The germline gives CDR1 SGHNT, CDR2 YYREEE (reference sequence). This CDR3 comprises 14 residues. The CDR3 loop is CATHPQGVNTEAFF. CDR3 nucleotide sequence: TGTGCCACCCATCCCCAGGGGGTGAACACTGAAGCTTTCTTT.

The CDR3 region is CASSHRDRVGQYF. CDR3 sequence (DNA): TGTGCCAGCAGCCACCGGGACAGGGTGGGCCAGTACTTC. The chain has TRBV11-2 and TRBJ2-7, with 9 bases fitting TRBD1. Looked up from germline, CDR1 is SGHAT and CDR2 is FQNNGV. Unmatched junction bases numbered 9, after V lost 5 bases and J lost 10 bases. The CDR3 contains 13 residues.

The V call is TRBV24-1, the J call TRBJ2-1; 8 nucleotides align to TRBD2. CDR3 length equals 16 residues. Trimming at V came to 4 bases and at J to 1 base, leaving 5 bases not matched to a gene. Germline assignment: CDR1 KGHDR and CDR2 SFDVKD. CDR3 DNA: TGTGCCACCAGTGAACCTCCTAGCGGGTCCTACAATGAGCAGTTCTTC. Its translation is CATSEPPSGSYNEQFF.

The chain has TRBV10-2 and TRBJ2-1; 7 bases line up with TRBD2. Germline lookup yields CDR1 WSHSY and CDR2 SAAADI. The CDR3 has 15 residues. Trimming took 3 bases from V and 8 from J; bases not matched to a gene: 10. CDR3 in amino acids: CASSDLRLASDEQFF. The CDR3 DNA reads TGCGCCAGCAGTGACCTCCGACTAGCTAGCGATGAGCAGTTCTTC.

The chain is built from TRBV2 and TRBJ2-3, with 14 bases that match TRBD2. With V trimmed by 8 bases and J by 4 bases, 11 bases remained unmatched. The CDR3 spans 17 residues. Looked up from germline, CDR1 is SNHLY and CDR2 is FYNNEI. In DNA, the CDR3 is TGTGCCAGCCGAGGGGGGACTAGCGGGAGTAGGGCAGATACGCAGTATTTT. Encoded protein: CASRGGTSGSRADTQYF. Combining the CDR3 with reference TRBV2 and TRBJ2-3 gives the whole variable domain EPEVTQTPSHQVTQMGQEVILRCVPISNHLYFYWYRQILGQKVEFLVSFYNNEISEKSEIFDDQFSVERPDGSNFTLKIRSTKLEDSAMYFCASRGGTSGSRADTQYFGPGTRLTVL.

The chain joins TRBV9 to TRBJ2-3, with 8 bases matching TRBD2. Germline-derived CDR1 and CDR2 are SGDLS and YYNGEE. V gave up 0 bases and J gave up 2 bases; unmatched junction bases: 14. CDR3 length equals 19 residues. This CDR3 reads CASSVATTGGGPITDTQYF. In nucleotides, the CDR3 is TGTGCCAGCAGCGTAGCTACCACGGGCGGGGGGCCAATCACAGATACGCAGTATTTT.

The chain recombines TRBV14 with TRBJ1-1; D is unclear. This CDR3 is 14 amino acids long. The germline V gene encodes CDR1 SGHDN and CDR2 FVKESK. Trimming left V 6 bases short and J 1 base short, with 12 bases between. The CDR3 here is CASSPLTGNTEAFF. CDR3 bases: TGTGCCAGCAGTCCATTAACGGGGAACACTGAAGCTTTCTTT.

The CDR3 DNA reads TGCGCCAGCAGCTTGGAGGGGGCTGCTGGGGCCAACGTCCTGACTTTC. It is translated as CASSLEGAAGANVLTF. The gene calls are TRBV5-1 and TRBJ2-6, with 7 bases identical to TRBD1. Germline values: CDR1 SGHRS, CDR2 YFSETQ. The CDR3 runs 16 residues. With V trimmed by 0 bases and J by 2 bases, 2 bases remained unmatched.

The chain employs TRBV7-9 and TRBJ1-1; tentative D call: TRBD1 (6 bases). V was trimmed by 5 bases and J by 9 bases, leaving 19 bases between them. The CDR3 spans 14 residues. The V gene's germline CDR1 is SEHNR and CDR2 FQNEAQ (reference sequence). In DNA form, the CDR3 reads TGTGCCAGCAGCCATGACAGGAGTCCCTTCCAAGCTTTCTTT. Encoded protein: CASSHDRSPFQAFF. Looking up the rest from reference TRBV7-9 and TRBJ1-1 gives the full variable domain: DTGVSQNPRHKITKRGQNVTFRCDPISEHNRLYWYRQTLGQGPEFLTYFQNEAQLEKSRLLSDRFSAERPKGSFSTLEIQRTEQGDSAMYLCASSHDRSPFQAFFGQGTRLTVV.

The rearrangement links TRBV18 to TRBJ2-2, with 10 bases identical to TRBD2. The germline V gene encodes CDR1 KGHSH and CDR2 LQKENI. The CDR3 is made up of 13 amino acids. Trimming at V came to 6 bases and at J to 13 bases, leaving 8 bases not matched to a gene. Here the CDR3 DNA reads TGTGCCAGCTCTCTCAAGCGGGAGGGTCGGCTGTTTTTT. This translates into CASSLKREGRLFF. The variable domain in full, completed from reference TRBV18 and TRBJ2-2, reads NAGVMQNPRHLVRRRGQEARLRCSPMKGHSHVYWYRQLPEEGLKFMVYLQKENIIDESGMPKERFSAEFPKEGPSILRIQQVVRGDSAAYFCASSLKREGRLFFGEGSRLTVL.

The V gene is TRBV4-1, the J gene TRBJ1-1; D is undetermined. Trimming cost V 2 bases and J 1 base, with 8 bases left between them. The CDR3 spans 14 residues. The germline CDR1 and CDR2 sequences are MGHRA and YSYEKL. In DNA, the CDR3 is TGCGCCAGCAGCCAACTTCGGGGGAACACTGAAGCTTTCTTT. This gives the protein CASSQLRGNTEAFF.

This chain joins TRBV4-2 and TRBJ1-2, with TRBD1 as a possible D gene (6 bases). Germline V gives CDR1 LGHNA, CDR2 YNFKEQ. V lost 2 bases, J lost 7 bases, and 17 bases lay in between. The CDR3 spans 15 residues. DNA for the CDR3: TGTGCCAGCAGCCAATTCCGAGGGGGAATGAGTGGCTACACCTTC. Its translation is CASSQFRGGMSGYTF.

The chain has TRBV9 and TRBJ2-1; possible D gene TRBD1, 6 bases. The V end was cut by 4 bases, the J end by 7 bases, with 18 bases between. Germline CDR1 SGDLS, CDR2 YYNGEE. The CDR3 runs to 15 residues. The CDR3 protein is CASSRDRHPLNEQFF. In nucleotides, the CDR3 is TGTGCCAGCAGCCGAGACAGGCACCCTTTGAATGAGCAGTTCTTC. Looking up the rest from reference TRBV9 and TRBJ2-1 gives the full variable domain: DSGVTQTPKHLITATGQRVTLRCSPRSGDLSVYWYQQSLDQGLQFLIQYYNGEERAKGNILERFSAQQFPDLHSELNLSSLELGDSALYFCASSRDRHPLNEQFFGPGTRLTVL.

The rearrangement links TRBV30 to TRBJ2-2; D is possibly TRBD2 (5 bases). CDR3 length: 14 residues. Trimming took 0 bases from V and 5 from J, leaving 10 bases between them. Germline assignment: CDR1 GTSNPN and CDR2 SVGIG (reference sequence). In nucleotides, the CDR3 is TGTGCCTGGAGTGTGGAGGCGTTAACCGGGGAGCTGTTTTTT. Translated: CAWSVEALTGELFF. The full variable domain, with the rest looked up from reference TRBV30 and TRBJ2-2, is SQTIHQWPATLVQPVGSPLSLECTVEGTSNPNLYWYRQAAGRGLQLLFYSVGIGQISSEVPQNLSASRPQDRQFILSSKKLLLSDSGFYLCAWSVEALTGELFFGEGSRLTVL.

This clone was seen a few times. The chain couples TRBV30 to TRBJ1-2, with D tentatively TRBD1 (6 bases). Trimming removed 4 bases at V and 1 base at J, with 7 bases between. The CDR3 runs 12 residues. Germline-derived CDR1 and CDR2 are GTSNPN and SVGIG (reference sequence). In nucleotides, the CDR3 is TGTGCCTGGAAGGGGGATAACTATGGCTACACCTTC. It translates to CAWKGDNYGYTF.

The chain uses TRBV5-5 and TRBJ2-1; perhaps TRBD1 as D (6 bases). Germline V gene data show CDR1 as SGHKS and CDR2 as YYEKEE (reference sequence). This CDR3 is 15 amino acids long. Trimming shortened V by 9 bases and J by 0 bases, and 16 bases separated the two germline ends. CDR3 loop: CATSRDKSSYNEQFF. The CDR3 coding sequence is TGTGCCACCTCCCGGGACAAGAGCTCCTACAATGAGCAGTTCTTC.

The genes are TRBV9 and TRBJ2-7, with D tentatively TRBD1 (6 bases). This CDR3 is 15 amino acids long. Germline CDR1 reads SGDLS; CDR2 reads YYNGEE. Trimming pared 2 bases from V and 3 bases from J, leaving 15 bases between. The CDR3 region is CASSVTGQTVYEQYF. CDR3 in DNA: TGTGCCAGCAGCGTTACAGGGCAGACCGTCTACGAGCAGTACTTC.

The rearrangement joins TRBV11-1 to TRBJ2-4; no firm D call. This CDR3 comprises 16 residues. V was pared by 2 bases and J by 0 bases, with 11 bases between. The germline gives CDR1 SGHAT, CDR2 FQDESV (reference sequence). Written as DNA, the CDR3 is TGTGCCAGCAGCTTAAATCCACAAATAGCCAAAAACATTCAGTACTTC. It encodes CASSLNPQIAKNIQYF.

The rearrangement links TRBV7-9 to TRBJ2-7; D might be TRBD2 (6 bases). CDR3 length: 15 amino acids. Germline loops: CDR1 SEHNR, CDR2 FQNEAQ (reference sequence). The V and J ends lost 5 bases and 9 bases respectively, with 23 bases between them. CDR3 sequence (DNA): TGTGCCAGCAGCCCCGCCCGGGACTCGGGCATTGGGCAGTACTTC. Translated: CASSPARDSGIGQYF.

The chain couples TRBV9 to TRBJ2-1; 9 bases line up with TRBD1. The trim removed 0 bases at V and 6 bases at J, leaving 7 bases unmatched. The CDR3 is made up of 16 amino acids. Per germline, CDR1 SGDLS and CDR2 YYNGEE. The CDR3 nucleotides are TGTGCCAGCAGCGTAGCCACAGGGGGCCTCTCCAATGAGCAGTTCTTC. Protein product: CASSVATGGLSNEQFF.

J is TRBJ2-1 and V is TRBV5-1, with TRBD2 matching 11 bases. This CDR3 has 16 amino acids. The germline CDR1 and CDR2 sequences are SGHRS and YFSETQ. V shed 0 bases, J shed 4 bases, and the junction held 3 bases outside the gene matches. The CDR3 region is CASSLELAGAYNEQFF. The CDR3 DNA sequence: TGCGCCAGCAGCTTGGAACTAGCGGGAGCTTACAATGAGCAGTTCTTC.

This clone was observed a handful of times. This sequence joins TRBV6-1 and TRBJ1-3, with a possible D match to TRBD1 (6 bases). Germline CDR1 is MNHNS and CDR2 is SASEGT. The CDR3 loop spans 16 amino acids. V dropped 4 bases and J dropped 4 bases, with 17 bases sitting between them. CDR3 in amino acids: CASSVSSGDSGNTIYF. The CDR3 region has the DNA TGTGCCAGCAGTGTTAGCTCAGGGGATTCGGGAAACACCATATATTTT.

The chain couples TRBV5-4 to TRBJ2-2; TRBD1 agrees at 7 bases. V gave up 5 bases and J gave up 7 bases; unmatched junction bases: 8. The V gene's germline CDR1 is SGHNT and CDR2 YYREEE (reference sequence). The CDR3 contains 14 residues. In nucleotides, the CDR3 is TGTGCCAGCAGTCTGAAGGGGGCAATCGGGGAGCTGTTTTTT. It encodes CASSLKGAIGELFF.